One and the same sample provided the 17 T cell receptor beta chains below, sequenced in a study of vaccination and CD4 T cells after COVID-19. Their antigens are not known. The treatment is: roughly 11-day PBMC culture with coronavirus spike peptide pools or control peptides (ViraFEST assay). Cultured CD4+ T cell DNA underwent sequencing with the Oncomine TCR Beta short-read assay. TCRdb re-analysed the PCR reads in MiXCR, keeping a single row per CDR3 protein. The sample yields approximately 11,000 distinct CDR3 sequences, approximately 80% seen once. Sequenced input: CD4+ T cells from blood, cultured in vitro. The receptors here all came from a human donor who had recovered from COVID-19.

The V gene is TRBV28, the J gene TRBJ2-3; D gene ambiguous. Germline V lookup: CDR1 MDHEN, CDR2 SYDVKM. Between the trimmed V and J ends, which lost 2 bases and 1 base, there was a span of 10 bases. The CDR3 consists of 15 residues. In DNA form, the CDR3 reads TGTGCCAGCAGTTTACCCGGGCCTGGCACAGATACGCAGTATTTT. It encodes CASSLPGPGTDTQYF.

This clonotype rates as medium-sized. V usage is TRBV7-2 and J usage is TRBJ2-3; D unresolved. Per germline, CDR1 SGHTA and CDR2 FQGNSA. This CDR3 comprises 15 residues. The germline V and J ends were trimmed by 1 base and 3 bases, with 11 bases remaining between them. The CDR3 spells CASSLDYSRTDTQYF. CDR3 DNA sequence: TGTGCCAGCAGCTTAGATTACAGCAGAACAGATACGCAGTATTTT.

The V gene is TRBV6-1, the J gene TRBJ2-5, with 9 bases that match TRBD1. The CDR3 is 15 residues long. Germline loops: CDR1 MNHNS, CDR2 SASEGT. The V and J ends lost 6 bases and 1 base, in that order; junction bases with no gene match: 6. As DNA, the CDR3 is TGTGCCAGCAGCTCAACAGGGGGCTTCCAAGAGACCCAGTACTTC. Translated: CASSSTGGFQETQYF.

The count of this clonotype is one. The J gene is TRBJ1-2, the V gene TRBV20-1; tentatively, D is TRBD1 (6 bases). Germline CDR1 reads DFQATT; CDR2 reads SNEGSKA (reference sequence). The CDR3 is 14 residues long. Trimming left V 3 bases short and J 4 bases short, with 15 bases between. The CDR3 DNA sequence: TGCAGTGCTAGGGAGGGGGGGGCCTCCTATGGCTACACCTTC. It encodes CSAREGGASYGYTF.

The chain links TRBV6-2 or TRBV6-3 to TRBJ2-7; the match to TRBD1 covers 10 bases. CDR1 and CDR2 (germline): MNHEY, SVGEGT. V lost 6 bases, J lost 5 bases, and 4 bases stayed unmatched. The CDR3 has 13 amino acids. The chain's CDR3 is CASRDRGLDEQYF. The CDR3 DNA sequence: TGTGCCAGCAGAGACAGGGGGCTCGACGAGCAGTACTTC.

This clonotype is termed large (0.1 to 1%). This chain joins TRBV7-6 and TRBJ2-7; 10 bases line up with TRBD2. After removal of 1 base from V and 3 bases from J, the junction contained 0 bases not matched to a gene. This CDR3 region has 14 residues. CDR1 and CDR2 from the germline V gene are SGHVS and FNYEAQ. CDR3 sequence: CASSLGLAGYEQYF. The DNA of the CDR3 is TGTGCCAGCAGCTTAGGACTAGCGGGCTACGAGCAGTACTTC.

J is TRBJ2-3 and V is TRBV20-1; no firm D call. The CDR3 is 13 amino acids. Trimming removed 4 bases at V and 3 bases at J, with 11 bases between. The germline V gene has CDR1 DFQATT and CDR2 SNEGSKA (reference sequence). The chain's CDR3 is CSAKIFRTDTQYF. The CDR3 DNA sequence: TGCAGTGCTAAAATCTTCAGAACAGATACGCAGTATTTT.

V usage is TRBV28 and J usage is TRBJ1-2; 7 nucleotides agree with TRBD1. Germline trimming cut 3 bases from V and 2 bases from J; bases unmatched to any gene: 9. Looked up from germline, CDR1 is MDHEN and CDR2 is SYDVKM. This CDR3 is 16 amino acids long. The chain's CDR3 is CASSFVGGTANYGYTF. CDR3 DNA sequence: TGTGCCAGCAGTTTTGTCGGTGGGACAGCAAACTATGGCTACACCTTC.

The chain combines TRBV15 with TRBJ2-4, with 8 bases aligning to TRBD2. Germline CDR1 is LNHNV and CDR2 is YYDKDF (reference sequence). V was clipped by 2 bases and J by 8 bases; unmatched bases: 11. CDR3 length equals 16 residues. The CDR3 reads CATSRREGTGRDIQYF. The CDR3 nucleotides are TGTGCCACCAGCAGACGGGAGGGAACAGGGCGGGACATTCAGTACTTC.

In its sample, this clonotype ranks as medium-sized. The CDR3 reads CASSRDYLSTDTQYF. CDR3 sequence (DNA): TGTGCCAGCAGCCGGGACTACCTAAGCACAGATACGCAGTATTTT. This sequence joins TRBV7-2 and TRBJ2-3; 7 bases align to TRBD2. With V trimmed by 5 bases and J by 0 bases, 5 bases remained unmatched. The CDR3 covers 15 residues. In germline, CDR1 is SGHTA, CDR2 FQGNSA.

The V and J genes are TRBV7-2 and TRBJ2-7; 7 bases are shared with TRBD2. The junction had 5 bases not matched to a gene; V was cut back by 1 base and J by 2 bases. CDR3 size: 15 residues. The germline gives CDR1 SGHTA, CDR2 FQGNSA. CDR3 protein: CASSLVAGDAYEQYF. The DNA for the CDR3 is TGTGCCAGCAGCTTAGTCGCGGGAGACGCCTACGAGCAGTACTTC.

V is TRBV11-2 and J is TRBJ2-5, with TRBD2 identical over 14 bases. Germline CDR1 reads SGHAT; CDR2 reads FQNNGV. The V segment lost 6 bases and the J segment 1 base; nucleotides outside the gene matches: 10. The CDR3 loop spans 18 amino acids. The chain's CDR3 is CASRPGTSGSGGQETQYF. In DNA form, the CDR3 reads TGTGCCAGCAGGCCCGGGACTAGCGGGAGTGGGGGCCAAGAGACCCAGTACTTC. Based on the CDR3 plus reference TRBV11-2 and TRBJ2-5, the full variable domain is EAGVAQSPRYKIIEKRQSVAFWCNPISGHATLYWYQQILGQGPKLLIQFQNNGVVDDSQLPKDRFSAERLKGVDSTLKIQPAKLEDSAVYLCASRPGTSGSGGQETQYFGPGTRLLVL.

The genes are TRBV12-3 or TRBV12-4 and TRBJ1-1; no reliable D call. The CDR3 loop spans 14 amino acids. Deletions cut 2 bases from V and 0 bases from J, with 7 bases between. The CDR3 nucleotides read TGTGCCAGCAGTTTATCCGTCATGAACACTGAAGCTTTCTTT. Protein: CASSLSVMNTEAFF.

The rearrangement joins TRBV7-2 to TRBJ2-7; possibly TRBD1 for D (6 bases). Germline CDR1 is SGHTA and CDR2 is FQGNSA. CDR3 length equals 16 residues. V was shortened by 6 bases and J by 0 bases, with 18 bases between the two germline ends. The CDR3 DNA reads TGTGCCAGCAGTCCCCGGACAGATTACTTCTCCTACGAGCAGTACTTC. It specifies CASSPRTDYFSYEQYF.

V is TRBV19 and J is TRBJ2-5, with D maybe TRBD2 (6 bases). The CDR3 totals 13 residues. V gave up 5 bases and J gave up 4 bases, with 11 bases separating them. Germline V gene data show CDR1 as LNHDA and CDR2 as SQIVND (reference sequence). The chain's CDR3 is CASSWGERETQYF. CDR3 nucleotides: TGTGCCAGTAGTTGGGGGGAACGAGAGACCCAGTACTTC.

V gene TRBV7-8 combines with J gene TRBJ2-7; 7 nucleotides agree with TRBD1. With 5 bases clipped from V and 3 bases from J, the junction kept 7 bases outside the gene matches. Germline CDR1 SGHVS, CDR2 FQNEAQ. The CDR3 consists of 14 residues. The CDR3: CASSGQGVNYEQYF. CDR3 in DNA: TGTGCCAGCAGCGGTCAGGGGGTTAACTACGAGCAGTACTTC.

The CDR3 sequence: CAWGEGAGGPTDTQYF. The CDR3 nucleotides are TGTGCCTGGGGGGAGGGGGCGGGAGGCCCCACAGATACGCAGTATTTT. This chain links TRBV30 with TRBJ2-3; the D gene is possibly TRBD2 (8 bases). The CDR3 sequence is 16 residues long. V lost 5 bases to trimming and J lost 2 bases, with 20 bases between them. The germline gives CDR1 GTSNPN, CDR2 SVGIG (reference sequence).